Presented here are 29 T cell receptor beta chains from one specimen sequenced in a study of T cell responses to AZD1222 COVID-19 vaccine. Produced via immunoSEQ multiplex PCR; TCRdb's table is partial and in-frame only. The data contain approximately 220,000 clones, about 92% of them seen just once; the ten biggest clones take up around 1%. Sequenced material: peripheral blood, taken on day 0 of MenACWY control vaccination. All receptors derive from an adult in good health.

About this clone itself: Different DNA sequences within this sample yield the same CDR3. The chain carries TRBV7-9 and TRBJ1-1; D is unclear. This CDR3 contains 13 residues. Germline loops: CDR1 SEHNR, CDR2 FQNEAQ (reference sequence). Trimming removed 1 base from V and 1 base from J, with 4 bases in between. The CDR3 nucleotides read TGTGCCAGCAGCTTAGTTGGGAACACTGAAGCTTTCTTT. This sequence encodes CASSLVGNTEAFF.

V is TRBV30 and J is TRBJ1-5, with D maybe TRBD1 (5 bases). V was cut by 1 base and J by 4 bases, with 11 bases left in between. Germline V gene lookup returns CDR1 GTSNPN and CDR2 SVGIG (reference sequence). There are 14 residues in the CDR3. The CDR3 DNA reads TGTGCCTGGAGTGGGGGGACCTCTAATCAGCCCCAGCATTTT. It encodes CAWSGGTSNQPQHF.

The CDR3 bases are TGCGCCAGCAGCCAGTCAGCGGGGGGGCCATCAGATACGCAGTATTTT. It encodes CASSQSAGGPSDTQYF. The chain joins TRBV4-3 to TRBJ2-3; 10 positions agree with TRBD2. Per the germline V gene, CDR1 is LGHNA and CDR2 is YSLEER. CDR3 length equals 16 residues. With V trimmed by 3 bases and J by 4 bases, 7 bases remained unmatched.

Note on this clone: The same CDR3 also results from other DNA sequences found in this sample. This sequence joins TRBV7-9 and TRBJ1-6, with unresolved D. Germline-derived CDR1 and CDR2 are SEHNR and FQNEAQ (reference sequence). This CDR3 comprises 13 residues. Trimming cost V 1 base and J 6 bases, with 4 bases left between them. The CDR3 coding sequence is TGTGCCAGCAGCTTAGGGCCTAATTCACCCCTCCACTTT. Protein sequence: CASSLGPNSPLHF.

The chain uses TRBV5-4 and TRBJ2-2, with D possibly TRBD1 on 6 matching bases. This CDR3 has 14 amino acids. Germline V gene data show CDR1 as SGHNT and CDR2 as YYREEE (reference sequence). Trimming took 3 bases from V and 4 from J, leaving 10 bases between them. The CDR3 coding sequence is TGTGCCAGCAGCTCGGACAGTACCACCGGGGAGCTGTTTTTT. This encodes CASSSDSTTGELFF.

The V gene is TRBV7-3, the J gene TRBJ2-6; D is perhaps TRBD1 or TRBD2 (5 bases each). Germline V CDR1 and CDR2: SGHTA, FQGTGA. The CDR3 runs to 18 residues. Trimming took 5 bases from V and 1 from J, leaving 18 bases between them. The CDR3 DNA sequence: TGTGCCAGCAGCGCCCTCGGCAGGGAGTTTTCTGGGGCCAACGTCCTGACTTTC. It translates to CASSALGREFSGANVLTF. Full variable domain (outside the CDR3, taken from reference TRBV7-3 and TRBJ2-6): GAGVSQTPSNKVTEKGKYVELRCDPISGHTALYWYRQSLGQGPEFLIYFQGTGAADDSGLPNDRFFAVRPEGSVSTLKIQRTERGDSAVYLCASSALGREFSGANVLTFGAGSRLTVL.

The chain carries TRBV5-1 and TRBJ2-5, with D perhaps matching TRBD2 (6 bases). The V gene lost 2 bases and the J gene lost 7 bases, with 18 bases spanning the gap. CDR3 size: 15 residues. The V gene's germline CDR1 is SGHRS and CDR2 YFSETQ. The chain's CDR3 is CASSLLFSGEGTQYF. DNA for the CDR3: TGCGCCAGCAGCTTACTCTTTTCGGGGGAAGGGACCCAGTACTTC.

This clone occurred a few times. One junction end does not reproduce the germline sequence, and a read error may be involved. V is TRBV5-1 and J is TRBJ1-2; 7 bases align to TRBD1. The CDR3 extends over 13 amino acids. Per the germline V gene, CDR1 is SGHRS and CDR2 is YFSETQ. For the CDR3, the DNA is TGCGCCAGCAGGGAGCCGGGACAGCCGTCAATGGCCTTC. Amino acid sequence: CASREPGQPSMAF.

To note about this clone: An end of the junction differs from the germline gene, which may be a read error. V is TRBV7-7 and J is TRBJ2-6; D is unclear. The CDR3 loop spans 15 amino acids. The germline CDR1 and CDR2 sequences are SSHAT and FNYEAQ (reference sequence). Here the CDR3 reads CASSLAPAGANVLTF. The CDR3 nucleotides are TGTGCTAGCAGCTTAGCCCCAGCCGGGGCCAACGTCCTGACTTTC. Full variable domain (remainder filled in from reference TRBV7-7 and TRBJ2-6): GAGVSQSPRYKVTKRGQDVTLRCDPISSHATLYWYQQALGQGPEFLTYFNYEAQPDKSGLPSDRFSAERPEGSISTLTIQRTEQRDSAMYRCASSLAPAGANVLTFGAGSRLTVL.

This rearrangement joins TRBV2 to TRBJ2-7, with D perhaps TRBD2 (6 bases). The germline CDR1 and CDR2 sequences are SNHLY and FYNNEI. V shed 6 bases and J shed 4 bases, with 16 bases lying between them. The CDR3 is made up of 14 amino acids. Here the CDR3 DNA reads TGTGCCAGCAGGCCCGGCGCGGGGATGTACGAGCAGTACTTC. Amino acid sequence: CASRPGAGMYEQYF.

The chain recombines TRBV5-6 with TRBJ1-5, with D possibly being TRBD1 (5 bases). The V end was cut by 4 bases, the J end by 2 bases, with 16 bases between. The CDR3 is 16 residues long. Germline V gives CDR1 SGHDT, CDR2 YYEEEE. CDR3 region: CASSMMGRGGNQPQHF. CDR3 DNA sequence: TGTGCCAGCAGCATGATGGGAAGGGGTGGCAATCAGCCCCAGCATTTT.

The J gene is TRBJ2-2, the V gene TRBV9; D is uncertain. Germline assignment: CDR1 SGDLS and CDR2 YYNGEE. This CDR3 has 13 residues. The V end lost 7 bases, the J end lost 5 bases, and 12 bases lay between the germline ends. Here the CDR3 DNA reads TGTGCCAGCCGTAAGGGATTGACCGGGGAGCTGTTTTTT. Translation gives CASRKGLTGELFF.

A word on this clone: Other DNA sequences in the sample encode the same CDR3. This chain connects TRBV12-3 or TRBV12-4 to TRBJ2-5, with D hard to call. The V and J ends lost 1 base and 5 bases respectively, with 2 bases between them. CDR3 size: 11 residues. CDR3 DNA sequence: TGTGCCAGCAGTTTAGGCGAGACCCAGTACTTC. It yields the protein CASSLGETQYF.

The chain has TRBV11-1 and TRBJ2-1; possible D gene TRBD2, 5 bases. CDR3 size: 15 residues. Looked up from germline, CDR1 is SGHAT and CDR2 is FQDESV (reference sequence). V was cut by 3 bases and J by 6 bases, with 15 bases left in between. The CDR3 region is CASSFLGVGRNEQFF. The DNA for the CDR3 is TGTGCCAGCAGCTTTCTCGGGGTTGGCCGCAATGAGCAGTTCTTC.

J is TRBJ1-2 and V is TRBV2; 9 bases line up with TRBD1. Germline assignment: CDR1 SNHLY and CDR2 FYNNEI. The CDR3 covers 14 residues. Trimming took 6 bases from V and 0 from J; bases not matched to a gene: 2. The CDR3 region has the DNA TGTGCCAGCAGAGGGGACAGGGCTAACTATGGCTACACCTTC. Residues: CASRGDRANYGYTF.

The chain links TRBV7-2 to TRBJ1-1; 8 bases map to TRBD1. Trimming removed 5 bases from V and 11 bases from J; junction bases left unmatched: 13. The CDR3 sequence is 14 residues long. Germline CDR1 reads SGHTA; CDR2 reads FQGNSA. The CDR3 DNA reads TGTGCCAGCAGCCAGCATCACACAGGGGGGTGGGCTTTCTTT. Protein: CASSQHHTGGWAFF.

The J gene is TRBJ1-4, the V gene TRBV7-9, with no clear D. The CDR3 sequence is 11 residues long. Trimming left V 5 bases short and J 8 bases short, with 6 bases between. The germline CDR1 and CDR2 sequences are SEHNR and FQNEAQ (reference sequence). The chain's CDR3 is CASSIVEKLFF. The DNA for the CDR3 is TGTGCCAGCAGCATAGTCGAAAAACTGTTTTTT.

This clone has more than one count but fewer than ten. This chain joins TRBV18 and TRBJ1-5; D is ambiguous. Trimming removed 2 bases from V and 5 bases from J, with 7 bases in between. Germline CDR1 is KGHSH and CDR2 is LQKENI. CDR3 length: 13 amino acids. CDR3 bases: TGTGCCAGCTCACCAGGAATTTATCAGCCCCAGCATTTT. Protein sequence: CASSPGIYQPQHF.

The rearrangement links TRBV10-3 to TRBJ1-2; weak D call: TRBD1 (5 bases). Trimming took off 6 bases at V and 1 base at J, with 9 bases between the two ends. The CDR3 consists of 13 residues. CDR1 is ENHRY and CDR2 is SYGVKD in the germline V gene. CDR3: CAISADSNYGYTF. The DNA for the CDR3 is TGTGCCATCAGCGCCGACAGTAACTATGGCTACACCTTC.

DNA of the CDR3: TGTGCCAGCAGTTTATGGTCCAGGGGATATGGCTACACCTTC. This sequence encodes CASSLWSRGYGYTF. The chain is built from TRBV27 and TRBJ1-2, with D maybe TRBD1 (6 bases). The V end was cut by 1 base, the J end by 5 bases, with 11 bases between. Germline V lookup: CDR1 MNHEY, CDR2 SMNVEV (reference sequence). The CDR3 runs 14 residues.

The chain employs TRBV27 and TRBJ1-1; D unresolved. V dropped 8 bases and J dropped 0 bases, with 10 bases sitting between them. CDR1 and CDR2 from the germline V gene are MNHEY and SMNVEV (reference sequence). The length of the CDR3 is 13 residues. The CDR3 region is CASSRRMNTEAFF. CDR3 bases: TGTGCCAGCTCTCGACGGATGAACACTGAAGCTTTCTTT.

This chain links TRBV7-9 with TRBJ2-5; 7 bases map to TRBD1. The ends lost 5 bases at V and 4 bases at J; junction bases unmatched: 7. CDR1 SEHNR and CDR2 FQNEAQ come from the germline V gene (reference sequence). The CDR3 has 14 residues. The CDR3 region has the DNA TGTGCCAGCAGCAGGCGACAGGGTGGAGAGACCCAGTACTTC. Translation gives CASSRRQGGETQYF.

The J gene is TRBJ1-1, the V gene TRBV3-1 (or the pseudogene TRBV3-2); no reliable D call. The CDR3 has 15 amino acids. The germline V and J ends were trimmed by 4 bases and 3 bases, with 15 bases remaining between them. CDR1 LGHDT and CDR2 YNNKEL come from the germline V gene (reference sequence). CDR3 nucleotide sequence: TGTGCCAGCAGCCCAACCGGGAGGGCGGACACTGAAGCTTTCTTT. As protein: CASSPTGRADTEAFF.

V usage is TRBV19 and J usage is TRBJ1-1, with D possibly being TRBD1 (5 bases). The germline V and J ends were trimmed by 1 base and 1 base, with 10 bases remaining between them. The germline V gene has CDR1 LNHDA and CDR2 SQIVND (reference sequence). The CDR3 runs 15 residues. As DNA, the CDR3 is TGTGCCAGTAGTATAGCTGGGGCGAGGAACACTGAAGCTTTCTTT. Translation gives CASSIAGARNTEAFF.

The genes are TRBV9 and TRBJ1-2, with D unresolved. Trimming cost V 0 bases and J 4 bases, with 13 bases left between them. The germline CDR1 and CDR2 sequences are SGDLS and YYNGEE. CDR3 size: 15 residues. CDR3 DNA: TGTGCCAGCAGCGTAGGAACAGTGCCGCGCTATGGCTACACCTTC. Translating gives CASSVGTVPRYGYTF.

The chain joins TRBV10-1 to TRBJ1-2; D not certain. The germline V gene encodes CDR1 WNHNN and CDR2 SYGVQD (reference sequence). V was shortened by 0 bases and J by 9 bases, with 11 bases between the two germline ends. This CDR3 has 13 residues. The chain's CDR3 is CASSESLGSRYTF. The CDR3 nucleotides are TGCGCCAGCAGTGAGTCGTTGGGGAGCCGCTACACCTTC.

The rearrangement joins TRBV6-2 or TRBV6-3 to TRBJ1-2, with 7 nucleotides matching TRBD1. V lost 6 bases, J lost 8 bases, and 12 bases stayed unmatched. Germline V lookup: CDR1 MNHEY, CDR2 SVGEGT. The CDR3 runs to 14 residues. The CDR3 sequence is CASSDPTGRDGYTF. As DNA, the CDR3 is TGTGCCAGCAGCGACCCGACAGGGAGGGACGGCTACACCTTC.

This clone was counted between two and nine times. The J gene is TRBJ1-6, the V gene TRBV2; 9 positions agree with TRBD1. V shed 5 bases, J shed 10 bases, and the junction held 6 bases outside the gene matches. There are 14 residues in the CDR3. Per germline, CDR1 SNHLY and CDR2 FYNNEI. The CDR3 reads CASSYGTGSSPLHF. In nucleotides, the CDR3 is TGTGCCAGCAGTTATGGGACAGGGTCCTCACCCCTCCACTTT.

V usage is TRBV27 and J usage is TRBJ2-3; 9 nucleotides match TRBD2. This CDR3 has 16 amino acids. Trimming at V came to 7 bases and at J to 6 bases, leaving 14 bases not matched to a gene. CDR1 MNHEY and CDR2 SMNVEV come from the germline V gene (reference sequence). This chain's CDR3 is CASTTRGRGGVDTQYF. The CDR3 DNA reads TGTGCCAGCACTACCCGGGGGCGGGGGGGCGTGGATACGCAGTATTTT.